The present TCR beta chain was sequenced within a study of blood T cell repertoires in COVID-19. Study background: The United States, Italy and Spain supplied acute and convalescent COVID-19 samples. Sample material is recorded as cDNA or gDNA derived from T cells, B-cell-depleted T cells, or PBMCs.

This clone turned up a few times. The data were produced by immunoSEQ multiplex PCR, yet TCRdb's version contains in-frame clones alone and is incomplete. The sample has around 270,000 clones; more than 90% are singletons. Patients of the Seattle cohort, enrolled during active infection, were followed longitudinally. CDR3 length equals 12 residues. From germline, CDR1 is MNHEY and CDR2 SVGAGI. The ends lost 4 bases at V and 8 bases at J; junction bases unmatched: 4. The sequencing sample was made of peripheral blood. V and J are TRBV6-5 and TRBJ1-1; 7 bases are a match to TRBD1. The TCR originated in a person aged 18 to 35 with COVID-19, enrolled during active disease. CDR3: CASSFRQGEAFF. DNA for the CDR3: TGTGCCAGCAGTTTTAGACAGGGAGAAGCTTTCTTT.